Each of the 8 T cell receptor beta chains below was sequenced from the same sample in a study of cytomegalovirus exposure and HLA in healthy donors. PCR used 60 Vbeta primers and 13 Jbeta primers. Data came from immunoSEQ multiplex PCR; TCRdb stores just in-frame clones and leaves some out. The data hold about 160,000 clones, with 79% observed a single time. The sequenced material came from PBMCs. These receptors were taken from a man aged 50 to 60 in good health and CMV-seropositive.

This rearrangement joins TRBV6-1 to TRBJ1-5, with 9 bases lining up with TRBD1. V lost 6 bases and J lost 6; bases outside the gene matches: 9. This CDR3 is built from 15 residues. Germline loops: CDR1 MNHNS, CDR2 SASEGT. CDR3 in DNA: TGTGCCAGCAGCTCAGGGGGACAGGGTAGTCAGCCCCAGCATTTT. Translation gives CASSSGGQGSQPQHF.

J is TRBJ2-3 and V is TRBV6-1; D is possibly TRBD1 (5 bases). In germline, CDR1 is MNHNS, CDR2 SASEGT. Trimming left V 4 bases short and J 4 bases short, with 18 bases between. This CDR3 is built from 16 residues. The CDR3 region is CASSAWTLSLADTQYF. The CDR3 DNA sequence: TGTGCCAGCAGTGCTTGGACACTATCACTTGCAGATACGCAGTATTTT.

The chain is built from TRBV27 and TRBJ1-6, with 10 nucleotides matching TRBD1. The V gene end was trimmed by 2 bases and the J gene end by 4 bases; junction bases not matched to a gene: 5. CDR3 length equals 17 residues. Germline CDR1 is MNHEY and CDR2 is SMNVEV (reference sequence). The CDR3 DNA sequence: TGTGCCAGCAGTTTAGACAGGGGGCCAGGATATAATTCACCCCTCCACTTT. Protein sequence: CASSLDRGPGYNSPLHF.

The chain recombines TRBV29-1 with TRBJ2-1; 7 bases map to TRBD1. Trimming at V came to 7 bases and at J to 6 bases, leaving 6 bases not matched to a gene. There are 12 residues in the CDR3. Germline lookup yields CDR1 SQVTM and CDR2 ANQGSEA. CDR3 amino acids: CSATTGANEQFF. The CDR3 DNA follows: TGCAGCGCCACTACAGGGGCCAATGAGCAGTTCTTC.

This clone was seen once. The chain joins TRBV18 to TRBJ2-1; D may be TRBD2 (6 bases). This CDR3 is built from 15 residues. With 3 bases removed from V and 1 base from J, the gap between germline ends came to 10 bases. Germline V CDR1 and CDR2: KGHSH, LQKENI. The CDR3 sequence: CASSPPGLSYNEQFF. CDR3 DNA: TGTGCCAGCTCACCGCCGGGACTGTCCTACAATGAGCAGTTCTTC.

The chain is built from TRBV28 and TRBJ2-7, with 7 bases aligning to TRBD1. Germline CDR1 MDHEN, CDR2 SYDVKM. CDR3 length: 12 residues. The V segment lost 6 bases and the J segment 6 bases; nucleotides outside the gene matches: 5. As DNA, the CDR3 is TGTGCCAGCAGACGACAGGGATCCGAGCAGTACTTC. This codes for CASRRQGSEQYF.

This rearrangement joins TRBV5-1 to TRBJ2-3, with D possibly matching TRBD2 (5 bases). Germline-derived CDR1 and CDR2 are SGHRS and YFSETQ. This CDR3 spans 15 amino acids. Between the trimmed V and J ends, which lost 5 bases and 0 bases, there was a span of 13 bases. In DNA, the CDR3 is TGCGCCAGCAGTCCAAGGGAGCGGAGCACAGATACGCAGTATTTT. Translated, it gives CASSPRERSTDTQYF.

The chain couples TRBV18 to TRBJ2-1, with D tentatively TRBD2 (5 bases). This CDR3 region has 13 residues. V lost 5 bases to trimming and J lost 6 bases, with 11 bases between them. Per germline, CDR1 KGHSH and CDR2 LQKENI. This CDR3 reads CASSSGEGNEQFF. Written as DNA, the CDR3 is TGTGCCAGCTCATCGGGCGAGGGCAATGAGCAGTTCTTC.